The T cell receptor (beta chain) described here comes from a study of OX40 agonist ivuxolimab in advanced cancers. Comments on this clone: What it binds is unknown. Other DNA sequences in this specimen translate into the identical CDR3.

Repertoires were generated with immunoSEQ multiplex PCR, while TCRdb's copy carries only in-frame clones and drops some. The repertoire holds 45,000 to 50,000 clones, roughly 90% seen once, with 10% to 15% in the top ten. Study-level findings and limits: In the 0.1-3.0 mg/kg groups, partial responders showed among the lowest expansion.

The V gene's germline CDR1 is SGDLS and CDR2 YYNGEE. The CDR3 runs to 13 residues. V shed 2 bases and J 6 bases; nucleotides not matched to a gene: 3. This specimen consisted of CD4+ or CD8+ T cells sorted from blood, obtained in a trial of the OX40 agonist ivuxolimab. The sequence was collected from an adult with an advanced solid tumor such as melanoma, head and neck, liver or kidney cancer. The gene calls are TRBV9 and TRBJ2-7; 9 bases agree with TRBD2. In nucleotides, the CDR3 is TGTGCCAGCAGCGTGGGCGGGAGGGGCGAGCAGTACTTC. Amino acids: CASSVGGRGEQYF.